Detailed here is one TCR beta chain. Its specificity is not known. There are 17 residues in the CDR3. Germline V CDR1 and CDR2: MNHEY, SMNVEV (reference sequence). Trimming cost V 0 bases and J 2 bases, with 14 bases left between them. This sample was included in a study of blood T cells in healthy people across ages. Primers used in a second PCR of about 7 to 12 cycles were a sample-barcoded 5' primer and a J-beta primer mix. TCRdb ran MiXCR on the 5' RACE reads and lists one entry per CDR3 protein. This sample has roughly 1,300,000 distinct CDR3 sequences; approximately 60% occur once, and the top ten carry over 5.5%. Total RNA, at least 6 micrograms per sample, was extracted from PBMCs. Study findings and constraints: As age increased, TCR beta diversity per million T cells fell in a roughly linear fashion.

This sequence was found in a man in his late teens or twenties in good health. The rearrangement uses TRBV27 and TRBJ2-1; possible D gene TRBD2, 6 bases. The sample consisted of blood. CDR3 protein: CASSLSWGDLPYNEQFF. CDR3 DNA: TGTGCCAGCAGTTTATCGTGGGGGGACTTACCCTACAATGAGCAGTTCTTC.